What follows are 16 T cell receptor beta chains derived from one specimen sequenced in a study of T-cell reconstitution after alpha-beta-depleted transplantation in children. The TCRbeta library was prepared with unique molecular identifiers. TCRdb recomputed calls from the PCR reads with MiXCR, one row per CDR3 protein. The sample includes some 390,000 distinct CDR3 sequences, over 20% seen only once; the top ten take approximately 3.9%. Sequences were derived from PBMCs from the stem cell graft donor, sampled from the stem cell graft. The origin of the receptors is a human donor who donated a stem cell graft to a child with acute myeloid leukemia.

A few counts support this clonotype. V usage is TRBV11-2 and J usage is TRBJ2-1; 11 nucleotides agree with TRBD2. The CDR3 runs to 18 residues. The germline CDR1 and CDR2 sequences are SGHAT and FQNNGV. V gave up 4 bases and J gave up 5 bases; unmatched junction bases: 13. The CDR3 loop reads CASSYLLAGVWGHNEQFF. The DNA of the CDR3 is TGTGCCAGCAGCTACCTACTAGCGGGGGTTTGGGGACACAATGAGCAGTTCTTC.

This clonotype occurred many times. CDR3 amino acids: CASSRSNIQYF. The CDR3 nucleotides read TGTGCCAGTTCCCGGAGTAACATTCAGTACTTC. The chain links TRBV28 to TRBJ2-4; D is unclear. Trimming removed 9 bases at V and 7 bases at J, with 10 bases between. Germline V gene data show CDR1 as MDHEN and CDR2 as SYDVKM. This CDR3 has 11 residues.

The chain joins TRBV20-1 to TRBJ2-3; TRBD2 aligns across 9 bases. V lost 6 bases, J lost 2 bases, and 15 bases stayed unmatched. The germline CDR1 and CDR2 sequences are DFQATT and SNEGSKA (reference sequence). CDR3 size: 17 residues. CDR3 sequence (DNA): TGCAGTGCATACGCACCCGGTGCTAGCGGGGACACAGATACGCAGTATTTT. Translated, it gives CSAYAPGASGDTDTQYF.

This clonotype turned up a few times. This chain connects TRBV29-1 to TRBJ2-5; the match to TRBD1 covers 8 bases. This CDR3 contains 14 residues. V dropped 7 bases and J dropped 4; count of bases not matched to a gene: 11. CDR1 SQVTM and CDR2 ANQGSEA come from the germline V gene. The chain's CDR3 is CSAHRGQDLETQYF. CDR3 sequence (DNA): TGCAGCGCTCACCGGGGACAGGACTTAGAGACCCAGTACTTC.

The chain combines TRBV20-1 with TRBJ2-6, with D maybe TRBD2 (6 bases). The CDR3 loop spans 17 amino acids. The germline CDR1 and CDR2 sequences are DFQATT and SNEGSKA (reference sequence). Trimming stripped 6 bases from V and 4 bases from J, with 22 bases between. CDR3 nucleotides: TGCAGTGCCGTCGACGGGGGACTTTCCCTCGGGGCCAACGTCCTGACTTTC. It codes for CSAVDGGLSLGANVLTF.

The chain has TRBV3-1 and TRBJ2-1; D gene ambiguous. CDR1 is LGHDT and CDR2 is YNNKEL in the germline V gene (reference sequence). The CDR3 contains 14 residues. Trimming stripped 0 bases from V and 7 bases from J, with 10 bases between. CDR3 nucleotide sequence: TGTGCCAGCAGCCAAGAGGGTAGGCTTAATGAGCAGTTCTTC. Translation: CASSQEGRLNEQFF.

Only a few counts were recorded for this clonotype. Germline is not matched at one junction end, which may reflect a read error. CDR3 sequence reads: CASSFGTDNLWAF. CDR3 nucleotides: TGTGCCAGCAGCTTTGGGACAGATAACCTTTGGGCCTTC. The V and J genes are TRBV7-9 and TRBJ1-2, with 7 bases aligning to TRBD1. The CDR3 spans 13 residues. The germline V gene encodes CDR1 SEHNR and CDR2 FQNEAQ (reference sequence).

This clonotype was picked up a small number of times. J is TRBJ2-1 and V is TRBV20-1, with D perhaps being TRBD1 or TRBD2 (6 bases each). In germline, CDR1 is DFQATT, CDR2 SNEGSKA (reference sequence). The CDR3 is made up of 16 amino acids. V lost 6 bases, J lost 8 bases, and 26 bases lay in between. The chain's CDR3 is CSARGPIGGAVDEQFF. Here the CDR3 DNA reads TGCAGTGCCAGGGGCCCTATCGGGGGCGCGGTGGATGAGCAGTTCTTC.

This clonotype has only a few counts. V usage is TRBV20-1 and J usage is TRBJ2-7; D is possibly TRBD2 (6 bases). The germline CDR1 and CDR2 sequences are DFQATT and SNEGSKA (reference sequence). The CDR3 runs to 14 residues. The V end lost 2 bases, the J end lost 3 bases, and 14 bases lay between the germline ends. DNA for the CDR3: TGCAGTGCTAGATCCGGGACTGGTCTCTACGAGCAGTACTTC. Its protein product is CSARSGTGLYEQYF.

The chain recombines TRBV12-3 or TRBV12-4 with TRBJ2-2; possible D gene TRBD1, 5 bases. V was pared by 4 bases and J by 4 bases, with 13 bases between. The CDR3 is made up of 15 amino acids. For the CDR3, the DNA is TGTGCCAGCAGTTACCAGGGAATTGGCACCGGGGAGCTGTTTTTT. Translating it yields CASSYQGIGTGELFF.

In its sample, this clonotype was seen a few times. This sequence joins TRBV7-9 and TRBJ2-7; 7 bases line up with TRBD2. The CDR3 has 16 residues. Germline CDR1 SEHNR, CDR2 FQNEAQ (reference sequence). Trimming cost V 4 bases and J 2 bases; bases outside gene matches: 11. The CDR3 DNA reads TGTGCCAGCAGCTCGTTAGGCGGGAGTCCACCCTACGAGCAGTACTTC. Protein sequence: CASSSLGGSPPYEQYF.

This chain uses TRBV28 with TRBJ2-7; possibly TRBD1 for D (5 bases). The CDR3 has 16 residues. V was clipped by 4 bases and J by 0 bases, with 16 bases between them. Germline V gene sequence: CDR1 MDHEN, CDR2 SYDVKM. CDR3 bases: TGTGCCAGCAGTTCATCGACAGTATTCAGCTCCTACGAGCAGTACTTC. Translated, it gives CASSSSTVFSSYEQYF.

This clonotype was seen many times. CDR3: CSVRAGDTYEQYF. Here the CDR3 DNA reads TGCAGCGTAAGGGCAGGAGACACCTACGAGCAGTACTTC. The chain uses TRBV29-1 and TRBJ2-7; D remains unclear. Trimming shortened V by 6 bases and J by 2 bases, and 14 bases separated the two germline ends. CDR1 and CDR2 from the germline V gene are SQVTM and ANQGSEA. The CDR3 length is 13 residues.

V and J are TRBV5-1 and TRBJ2-1; 12 bases map to TRBD2. Germline V gene lookup returns CDR1 SGHRS and CDR2 YFSETQ. V was clipped by 3 bases and J by 0 bases; unmatched bases: 4. This CDR3 contains 17 residues. The CDR3 sequence is CASSYPTSGGSYNEQFF. CDR3 nucleotides: TGCGCCAGCAGCTACCCGACTAGCGGGGGCTCCTACAATGAGCAGTTCTTC.

The V and J genes are TRBV10-3 and TRBJ1-1; D not certain. Trimming stripped 5 bases from V and 2 bases from J, with 15 bases between. CDR3 length equals 15 residues. Germline CDR1 and CDR2: ENHRY and SYGVKD. CDR3 amino acids: CAISLQQPFNTEAFF. The CDR3 DNA reads as TGTGCCATCAGTCTTCAACAGCCTTTTAACACTGAAGCTTTCTTT.

There are a few counts of this clonotype. The chain is built from TRBV12-3 or TRBV12-4 and TRBJ1-5; D may be TRBD1 (5 bases). This CDR3 comprises 15 residues. V lost 2 bases to trimming and J lost 0 bases, with 8 bases between them. The CDR3 here is CASSLRQLSNQPQHF. The CDR3 nucleotides read TGTGCCAGCAGTTTACGACAGCTTAGCAATCAGCCCCAGCATTTT.